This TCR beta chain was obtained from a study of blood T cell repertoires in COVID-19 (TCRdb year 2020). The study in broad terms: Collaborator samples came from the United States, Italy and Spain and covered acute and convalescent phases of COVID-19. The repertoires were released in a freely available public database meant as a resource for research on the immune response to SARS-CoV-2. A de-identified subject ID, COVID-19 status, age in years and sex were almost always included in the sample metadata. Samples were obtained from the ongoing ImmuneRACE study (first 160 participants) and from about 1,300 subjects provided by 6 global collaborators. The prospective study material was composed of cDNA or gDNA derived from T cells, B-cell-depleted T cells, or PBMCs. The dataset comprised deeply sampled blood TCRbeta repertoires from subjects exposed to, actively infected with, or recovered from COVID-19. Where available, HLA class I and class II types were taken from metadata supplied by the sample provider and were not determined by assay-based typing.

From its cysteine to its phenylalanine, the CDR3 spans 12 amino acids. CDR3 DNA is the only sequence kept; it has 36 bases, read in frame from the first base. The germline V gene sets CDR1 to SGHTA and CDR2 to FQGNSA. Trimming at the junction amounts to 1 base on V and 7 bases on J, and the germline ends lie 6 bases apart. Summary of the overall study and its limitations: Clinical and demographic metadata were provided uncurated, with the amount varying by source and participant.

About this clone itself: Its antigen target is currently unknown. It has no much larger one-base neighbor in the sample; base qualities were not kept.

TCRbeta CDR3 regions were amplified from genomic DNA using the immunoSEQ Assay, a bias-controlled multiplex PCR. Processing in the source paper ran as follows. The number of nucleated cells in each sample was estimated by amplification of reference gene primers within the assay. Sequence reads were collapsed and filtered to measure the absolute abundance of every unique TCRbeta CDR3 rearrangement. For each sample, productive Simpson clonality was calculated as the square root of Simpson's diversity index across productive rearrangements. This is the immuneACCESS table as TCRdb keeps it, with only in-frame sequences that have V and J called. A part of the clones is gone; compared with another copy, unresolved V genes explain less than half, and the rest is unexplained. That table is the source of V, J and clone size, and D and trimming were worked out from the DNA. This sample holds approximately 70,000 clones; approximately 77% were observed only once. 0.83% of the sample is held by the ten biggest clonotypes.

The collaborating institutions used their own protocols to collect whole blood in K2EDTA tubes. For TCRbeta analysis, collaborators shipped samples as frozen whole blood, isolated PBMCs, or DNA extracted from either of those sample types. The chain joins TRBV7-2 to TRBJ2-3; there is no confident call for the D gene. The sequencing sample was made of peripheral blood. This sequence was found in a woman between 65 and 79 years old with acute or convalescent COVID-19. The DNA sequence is TGTGCCAGCAGCTTAGTCATCAATACGCAGTATTTT. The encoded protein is CASSLVINTQYF.